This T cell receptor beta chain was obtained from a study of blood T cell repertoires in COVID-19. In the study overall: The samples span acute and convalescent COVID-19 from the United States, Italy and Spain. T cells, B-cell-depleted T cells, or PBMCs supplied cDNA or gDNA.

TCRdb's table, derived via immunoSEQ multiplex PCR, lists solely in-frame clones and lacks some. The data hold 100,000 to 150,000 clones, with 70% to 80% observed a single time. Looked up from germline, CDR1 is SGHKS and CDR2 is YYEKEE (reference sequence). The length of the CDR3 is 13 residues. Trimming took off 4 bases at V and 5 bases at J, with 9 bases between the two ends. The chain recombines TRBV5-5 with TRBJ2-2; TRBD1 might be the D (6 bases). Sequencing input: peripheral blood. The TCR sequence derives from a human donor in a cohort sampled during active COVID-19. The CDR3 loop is CASSVRGTGELFF. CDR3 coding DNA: TGTGCCAGCAGCGTCAGGGGTACCGGGGAGCTGTTTTTT.